The clone carrying this TCR beta chain was seen only a few times. The antigen remains undetermined. TCRbeta library preparation incorporated unique molecular identifiers. Via MiXCR, TCRdb re-called the PCR reads, giving one row per CDR3 protein. The table shows 900,000 or so distinct CDR3 sequences, with around 15% occurring only once. This specimen comes from a study of T-cell reconstitution after alpha-beta-depleted transplantation in children. Notes on the study in general: By one year post-transplant, T-cell counts and diversity largely arose from T cells that were newly produced. Expanded clones from the graft, numbering several hundred, reportedly supplied alpha-beta T cells about two months after transplant. Recipient T cells and thymic progenitors that survived were the source of the high TCRbeta diversity seen at day 60 in some patients.

V lost 1 base to trimming and J lost 0 bases, with 8 bases between them. The CDR3 sequence is 14 residues long. From germline, CDR1 is SGHRS and CDR2 YFSETQ. This chain uses TRBV5-1 with TRBJ2-7; D call uncertain. This clonotype was sampled from a male patient younger than 18 who had a stem cell transplant for acute lymphoblastic leukemia, so the T cells may come from the graft donor. This specimen consisted of PBMCs, mostly from graft donor cells, obtained 360 days after TCRalphabeta/CD19-depleted stem cell transplant. This CDR3 is CASSLFANSYEQYF. CDR3 nucleotide sequence: TGCGCCAGCAGCTTGTTTGCGAACTCCTACGAGCAGTACTTC. Based on the CDR3 plus reference TRBV5-1 and TRBJ2-7, the full variable domain is KAGVTQTPRYLIKTRGQQVTLSCSPISGHRSVSWYQQTPGQGLQFLFEYFSETQRNKGNFPGRFSGRQFSNSRSEMNVSTLELGDSALYLCASSLFANSYEQYFGPGTRLTVT.